These 23 T cell receptor beta chains came from one sample sequenced in a study of blood T cells in healthy people across ages (dated by TCRdb to between 2014 and 2017). Libraries were built with 5' RACE. The second PCR ran for roughly 6 to 11 cycles and used a J-beta primer mix along with a sample-barcoded 5' primer. TCRdb reran the public reads through fastp at Q25 and MiXCR, keeping productive beta chains. Rows merge per CDR3 protein into single entries with the most common DNA and genes. Here the sample has around 1,800,000 distinct CDR3 sequences; around 42% occur a single time. Of the sample, more than 20% falls within the top ten clones. Sequenced: blood. The receptors originated from a human donor in good health.

The CDR3 loop reads CASSQMGVSLNTEAFF. CDR3 DNA: TGTGCCAGCAGCCAGATGGGTGTATCGTTGAACACTGAAGCTTTCTTT. The chain is built from TRBV3-1 and TRBJ1-1; D not certain. CDR1 LGHDT and CDR2 YNNKEL come from the germline V gene (reference sequence). CDR3 length equals 16 residues. Trimming pared 3 bases from V and 0 bases from J, leaving 14 bases between. Full variable domain (outside the CDR3, taken from reference TRBV3-1 and TRBJ1-1): DTAVSQTPKYLVTQMGNDKSIKCEQNLGHDTMYWYKQDSKKFLKIMFSYNNKELIINETVPNRFSPKSPDKAHLNLHINSLELGDSAVYFCASSQMGVSLNTEAFFGQGTRLTVV.

This chain connects TRBV7-2 to TRBJ1-4; D might be TRBD1 (5 bases). Germline V gene sequence: CDR1 SGHTA, CDR2 FQGNSA. Trimming shortened V by 1 base and J by 8 bases, and 14 bases separated the two germline ends. The CDR3 has 15 amino acids. The chain's CDR3 is CASSLVRGGGEKLFF. CDR3 DNA: TGTGCCAGCAGCTTAGTTCGCGGGGGTGGCGAAAAACTGTTTTTT.

This clonotype occurred many times. This sequence joins TRBV29-1 and TRBJ2-5; D perhaps matches TRBD2 (7 bases). Trimming pared 3 bases from V and 6 bases from J, leaving 11 bases between. This CDR3 spans 12 amino acids. Germline V CDR1 and CDR2: SQVTM, ANQGSEA. CDR3 region: CSVDWGGKTQYF. The CDR3 DNA reads TGCAGCGTTGACTGGGGGGGCAAGACCCAGTACTTC. Full variable domain (rest looked up from reference TRBV29-1 and TRBJ2-5): SAVISQKPSRDICQRGTSLTIQCQVDSQVTMMFWYRQQPGQSLTLIATANQGSEATYESGFVIDKFPISRPNLTFSTLTVSNMSPEDSSIYLCSVDWGGKTQYFGPGTRLLVL.

As concerns this clonotype: One end of the junction is discordant with germline, which a read error may explain. The rearrangement uses TRBV24-1 and TRBJ2-6; 8 bases fit TRBD2. Germline loops: CDR1 KGHDR, CDR2 SFDVKD. The CDR3 is 18 amino acids. The CDR3 bases are TGTGCCACCAGTGATTTGTCGGGAGGGGTCGCTGGGGCCGACGTCCTGACTTTC. This gives the protein CATSDLSGGVAGADVLTF.

The V gene is TRBV5-6, the J gene TRBJ1-1; TRBD1 agrees at 8 bases. Trimming at V came to 4 bases and at J to 2 bases, leaving 7 bases not matched to a gene. The CDR3 loop spans 15 amino acids. Germline-derived CDR1 and CDR2 are SGHDT and YYEEEE. CDR3 in DNA: TGTGCCAGCAGCGCCTCTACAGGGGGTAACACTGAAGCTTTCTTT. Its protein is CASSASTGGNTEAFF.

This clonotype was detected a few times. A junction end diverges from the germline sequence, so it may reflect a read error. This chain uses TRBV15 with TRBJ2-1, with D perhaps given as TRBD1 or TRBD2 (5 bases each). The CDR3 runs to 15 residues. Germline V gives CDR1 LNHNV, CDR2 YYDKDF (reference sequence). DNA for the CDR3: TGTGCCGCCAGCAGCTGGGGATTAGGGGAGAATGAGCAGTTCTTC. This translates into CAASSWGLGENEQFF.

The CDR3 loop reads CASSLHRGGNEQFF. CDR3 sequence (DNA): TGTGCCAGCAGTTTACACAGGGGGGGCAATGAGCAGTTCTTC. The chain couples TRBV12-3 or TRBV12-4 to TRBJ2-1; D may be TRBD1 (8 bases). V gave up 2 bases and J gave up 6 bases, with 11 bases separating them. This CDR3 has 14 amino acids.

This clonotype was seen only a few times. The gene calls are TRBV4-3 and TRBJ1-2; D call uncertain. V gave up 3 bases and J gave up 7 bases, with 18 bases separating them. CDR1 is LGHNA and CDR2 is YSLEER in the germline V gene. The CDR3 length is 15 residues. The CDR3 DNA reads TGCGCCAGCAGCCAGACAAGTAATTGGGGTCGTGGCTACACCTTC. Encoded protein: CASSQTSNWGRGYTF.

The sample holds a few counts of this clonotype. This chain links TRBV5-1 with TRBJ2-1; TRBD1 might be the D (5 bases). The CDR3 runs 14 residues. Trimming removed 2 bases at V and 3 bases at J, with 9 bases between. From germline, CDR1 is SGHRS and CDR2 YFSETQ. This CDR3 is CASSLGQIYNEQFF. Here the CDR3 DNA reads TGCGCCAGCAGCTTAGGACAAATCTACAATGAGCAGTTCTTC.

The rearrangement joins TRBV24-1 to TRBJ1-5; D not certain. CDR3 size: 14 residues. CDR1 and CDR2 (germline): KGHDR, SFDVKD. The germline V and J ends were trimmed by 5 bases and 0 bases, with 7 bases remaining between them. This CDR3 is CATSGVYSNQPQHF. CDR3 bases: TGTGCCACCAGTGGGGTTTATAGCAATCAGCCCCAGCATTTT.

The rearrangement uses TRBV4-3 and TRBJ2-3; D remains ambiguous. The CDR3 spans 14 residues. Trimming shortened V by 2 bases and J by 2 bases, and 8 bases separated the two germline ends. Germline V gene data show CDR1 as LGHNA and CDR2 as YSLEER. The CDR3 is CASSQWLATDTQYF. The CDR3 DNA reads as TGCGCCAGCAGCCAATGGTTAGCCACAGATACGCAGTATTTT.

A few counts support this clonotype. The genes are TRBV11-1 and TRBJ2-3; TRBD2 matches 11 bases. The CDR3 covers 20 residues. The V gene's germline CDR1 is SGHAT and CDR2 FQDESV (reference sequence). The V gene end was trimmed by 6 bases and the J gene end by 2 bases; junction bases not matched to a gene: 19. The CDR3 region has the DNA TGTGCCAGCAGTTTTTCTCCGTATGGAGGACTAGCGGGTAACACAGATACGCAGTATTTT. This codes for CASSFSPYGGLAGNTDTQYF.

V gene TRBV7-9 combines with J gene TRBJ2-5; D not resolved. Germline CDR1 reads SEHNR; CDR2 reads FQNEAQ (reference sequence). Trimming removed 5 bases from V and 5 bases from J, with 9 bases in between. The CDR3 contains 12 residues. The CDR3 region has the DNA TGTGCCAGCAGCCCTTTTGCGGAGACCCAGTACTTC. Translation: CASSPFAETQYF. Full variable domain (outside the CDR3, taken from reference TRBV7-9 and TRBJ2-5): DTGVSQNPRHKITKRGQNVTFRCDPISEHNRLYWYRQTLGQGPEFLTYFQNEAQLEKSRLLSDRFSAERPKGSFSTLEIQRTEQGDSAMYLCASSPFAETQYFGPGTRLLVL.

This clonotype has just a few counts. J is TRBJ1-2 and V is TRBV7-2, with 8 nucleotides matching TRBD1. Germline V gives CDR1 SGHTA, CDR2 FQGNSA. CDR3 length: 15 amino acids. V was clipped by 3 bases and J by 6 bases; unmatched bases: 9. CDR3 region: CASSLALTGEDGYTF. As DNA, the CDR3 is TGTGCCAGCAGCTTGGCCCTGACAGGGGAGGATGGCTACACCTTC.

This clonotype showed up just a few times. The V call is TRBV4-3, the J call TRBJ1-4; 9 nucleotides line up with TRBD1. Germline-derived CDR1 and CDR2 are LGHNA and YSLEER. Germline trimming cut 2 bases from V and 2 bases from J; bases unmatched to any gene: 9. The CDR3 consists of 18 residues. CDR3 residues: CASSQYLIDRGTNEKLFF. The CDR3 DNA sequence: TGCGCCAGCAGCCAATACCTAATCGACAGGGGGACTAATGAAAAACTGTTTTTT.

CDR3 residues: CASGLRQSSYNEQFF. The CDR3 bases are TGTGCCAGCGGACTGCGTCAATCTTCGTACAATGAGCAGTTCTTC. The chain uses TRBV7-2 and TRBJ2-1, with a possible D match to TRBD2 (5 bases). V gave up 8 bases and J gave up 4 bases, with 18 bases separating them. This CDR3 is 15 amino acids long. Looked up from germline, CDR1 is SGHTA and CDR2 is FQGNSA.

This clonotype was picked up a small number of times. The gene calls are TRBV10-2 and TRBJ2-1; 7 bases are shared with TRBD1. This CDR3 contains 15 residues. V gave up 3 bases and J gave up 8 bases; unmatched junction bases: 10. Looked up from germline, CDR1 is WSHSY and CDR2 is SAAADI. The CDR3 DNA reads as TGCGCCAGCAGTGACTTGACAGGGTCTCGCGATGAGCAGTTCTTC. This encodes CASSDLTGSRDEQFF.

This clonotype was detected a few times. The chain employs TRBV5-8 and TRBJ2-4; 14 nucleotides match TRBD2. J was trimmed by 10 bases and V by 1 base; bases with no gene match: 1. Germline V lookup: CDR1 SGHTS, CDR2 YDEGEE. The length of the CDR3 is 14 residues. The CDR3 nucleotides are TGTGCCAGCAGCTTGAGACTAGCGGGGGGGATTCAGTACTTC. Translating it yields CASSLRLAGGIQYF.

The chain carries TRBV11-2 and TRBJ1-1; 7 bases agree with TRBD1. CDR3 size: 15 residues. The V gene's germline CDR1 is SGHAT and CDR2 FQNNGV. J lost 7 bases, V lost 5 bases, and 13 bases had no gene match. The CDR3 region has the DNA TGTGCCAGCAGCCGTAGGGGACAGCAGTTTGTTGAAGCTTTCTTT. Encoded protein: CASSRRGQQFVEAFF.

The chain employs TRBV24-1 and TRBJ1-1; no firm D call. This CDR3 comprises 18 residues. V shed 8 bases and J shed 2 bases, with 26 bases lying between them. CDR1 is KGHDR and CDR2 is SFDVKD in the germline V gene. CDR3 DNA sequence: TGTGCCACCACCCTGATTTGGACGTTTGTGGCTCCCAACACTGAAGCTTTCTTT. Its translation is CATTLIWTFVAPNTEAFF.

The chain couples TRBV6-5 to TRBJ2-4; 7 bases are shared with TRBD2. The DNA matches TRBJ2-5 better at its end, which makes the J call doubtful. This CDR3 is 14 amino acids long. Germline V gene lookup returns CDR1 MNHEY and CDR2 SVGAGI. CDR3 loop: CASNAGEPQETQYF. CDR3 DNA: TGTGCCTCAAACGCGGGGGAGCCCCAAGAGACCCAGTACTTC.

The chain combines TRBV7-9 with TRBJ2-6; a weak D match, TRBD1 (5 bases). CDR3 length equals 17 residues. Looked up from germline, CDR1 is SEHNR and CDR2 is FQNEAQ (reference sequence). Trimming stripped 3 bases from V and 3 bases from J, with 15 bases between. CDR3 loop: CASSFFAGSSGANVLTF. As DNA, the CDR3 is TGTGCCAGCAGCTTTTTCGCAGGGTCGAGTGGGGCCAACGTCCTGACTTTC.

The CDR3 reads CASRRTGITYEQYF. In DNA form, the CDR3 reads TGTGCCAGCAGACGGACCGGGATCACCTACGAGCAGTACTTC. The genes are TRBV27 and TRBJ2-7; D might be TRBD2 (5 bases). This CDR3 has 14 amino acids. Germline assignment: CDR1 MNHEY and CDR2 SMNVEV (reference sequence). V lost 6 bases to trimming and J lost 2 bases, with 14 bases between them.